Following are 23 T cell receptor beta chains from one sample sequenced in a study of T cell clonotyping in hematopoietic cell transplantation. As for time point: recipient sample about 28 days before transplant, after cytoreduction. Libraries were prepared by immunoSEQ multiplex PCR; TCRdb keeps only in-frame clonotypes and omits some of them. The sample has fewer than 25,000 clones, around 90% seen once. The input for sequencing was peripheral blood mononuclear cells, taken before stem cell transplant. The receptors come from a man between 18 and 35 years old with biphenotypic leukemia. Some clones in this sample may be carry-over from other donors' samples.

The chain has TRBV28 and TRBJ1-3; D is unresolved. The V and J ends lost 10 bases and 0 bases respectively, with 19 bases between them. The CDR3 extends over 16 amino acids. Looked up from germline, CDR1 is MDHEN and CDR2 is SYDVKM. CDR3 bases: TGTGCCACCTTCGGGATCGGAACAAACTCTGGAAACACCATATATTTT. Translating gives CATFGIGTNSGNTIYF.

This chain joins TRBV6-5 and TRBJ2-7; weak D call: TRBD2 (5 bases). Trimming pared 8 bases from V and 0 bases from J, leaving 14 bases between. This CDR3 region has 14 residues. Per the germline V gene, CDR1 is MNHEY and CDR2 is SVGAGI. The CDR3 nucleotides read TGTGCCAGCTCCCTGGTAGGAGGCTCCTACGAGCAGTACTTC. Amino acid sequence: CASSLVGGSYEQYF.

The chain couples TRBV7-9 to TRBJ2-7; tentatively, D is TRBD2 (6 bases). Germline CDR1 SEHNR, CDR2 FQNEAQ (reference sequence). V lost 0 bases, J lost 4 bases, and 7 bases lay in between. This CDR3 has 13 residues. CDR3 amino acids: CASSLAGGYEQYF. The DNA of the CDR3 is TGTGCCAGCAGCTTAGCGGGAGGATACGAGCAGTACTTC.

The rearrangement links TRBV30 to TRBJ2-3; 8 bases are shared with TRBD1. Germline V lookup: CDR1 GTSNPN, CDR2 SVGIG (reference sequence). The CDR3 spans 15 residues. The junction had 12 bases not matched to a gene; V was cut back by 5 bases and J by 5 bases. In DNA form, the CDR3 reads TGTGCCTGGGGAGTTCAGGGGGCGATAGGAGATACGCAGTATTTT. Its translation is CAWGVQGAIGDTQYF.

The chain couples TRBV11-3 to TRBJ2-7; 8 bases are a match to TRBD2. The CDR3 loop spans 18 amino acids. With V trimmed by 0 bases and J by 0 bases, 10 bases remained unmatched. In germline, CDR1 is SGHNT, CDR2 YENEEA. The CDR3 region has the DNA TGTGCCAGCAGCTTAGACCTCTTAGCGGGGCCCAGCTCCTACGAGCAGTACTTC. Residues: CASSLDLLAGPSSYEQYF.

The chain is built from TRBV7-2 and TRBJ2-1; D is perhaps TRBD2 (6 bases). Germline V gene data show CDR1 as SGHTA and CDR2 as FQGNSA. V lost 3 bases to trimming and J lost 8 bases, with 11 bases between them. This CDR3 spans 13 amino acids. CDR3 protein: CASSFGGNDEQFF. As DNA, the CDR3 is TGTGCCAGCAGCTTTGGGGGGAATGATGAGCAGTTCTTC.

The chain uses TRBV27 and TRBJ1-3; a possible D gene is TRBD1 (6 bases). The V end was cut by 5 bases, the J end by 2 bases, with 16 bases between. Germline V gene sequence: CDR1 MNHEY, CDR2 SMNVEV (reference sequence). The CDR3 is 16 residues long. The CDR3 is CASSLNLQGPGNTIYF. The CDR3 region has the DNA TGTGCCAGCAGTCTAAACCTACAGGGTCCTGGAAACACCATATATTTT.

This sequence joins TRBV30 and TRBJ1-3, with D possibly matching TRBD1 (6 bases). The V gene lost 4 bases and the J gene lost 4 bases, with 20 bases spanning the gap. The CDR3 contains 16 residues. The germline CDR1 and CDR2 sequences are GTSNPN and SVGIG (reference sequence). The CDR3 DNA follows: TGTGCCTGGACCCTGGGGGCAGGCCTGGGGGGAAACACCATATATTTT. This translates into CAWTLGAGLGGNTIYF.

The chain uses TRBV4-2 and TRBJ2-1; the D call may be TRBD1 or TRBD2 (6 bases each). CDR3 length equals 16 residues. The ends were cut back, 5 bases at V and 3 bases at J, with 17 bases in the middle. The germline V gene has CDR1 LGHNA and CDR2 YNFKEQ. CDR3 nucleotides: TGTGCCAGCAGCTCAGGGGAGCGGGCTAGCTACAATGAGCAGTTCTTC. Residues: CASSSGERASYNEQFF.

V usage is TRBV14 and J usage is TRBJ1-4; D gene uncertain. Deletions cut 4 bases from V and 8 bases from J, with 8 bases between. The CDR3 contains 12 residues. Germline V gives CDR1 SGHDN, CDR2 FVKESK. The CDR3 spells CASSPRSEKLFF. For the CDR3, the DNA is TGTGCCAGCAGCCCCCGGAGCGAAAAACTGTTTTTT.

V usage is TRBV7-3 and J usage is TRBJ1-2; D gene ambiguous. CDR1 SGHTA and CDR2 FQGTGA come from the germline V gene. V lost 4 bases to trimming and J lost 4 bases, with 19 bases between them. This CDR3 has 16 amino acids. In DNA, the CDR3 is TGTGCCAGCAGCTCCGGCGTAGGGTCGTGGGGCTATGGCTACACCTTC. It encodes CASSSGVGSWGYGYTF.

This clone was found a few times. The chain joins TRBV11-2 to TRBJ1-5; 8 bases match TRBD1. Germline V gene lookup returns CDR1 SGHAT and CDR2 FQNNGV. The CDR3 is made up of 15 amino acids. Trimming took 5 bases from V and 2 from J; bases not matched to a gene: 5. As DNA, the CDR3 is TGTGCCAGCAGCCGCACGGGACAGGGCAATCAGCCCCAGCATTTT. Its protein product is CASSRTGQGNQPQHF. Supplemented by reference TRBV11-2 and TRBJ1-5, the full variable domain reads EAGVAQSPRYKIIEKRQSVAFWCNPISGHATLYWYQQILGQGPKLLIQFQNNGVVDDSQLPKDRFSAERLKGVDSTLKIQPAKLEDSAVYLCASSRTGQGNQPQHFGDGTRLSIL.

J is TRBJ2-7 and V is TRBV5-1; D ambiguous. Germline CDR1 reads SGHRS; CDR2 reads YFSETQ. There are 13 residues in the CDR3. V shed 5 bases and J shed 2 bases, with 11 bases lying between them. CDR3: CASSMMPAYEQYF. The CDR3, as DNA: TGCGCCAGCAGTATGATGCCGGCCTACGAGCAGTACTTC.

V and J are TRBV2 and TRBJ2-1; 10 positions match TRBD2. CDR3 length: 14 amino acids. Germline values: CDR1 SNHLY, CDR2 FYNNEI. Germline trimming cut 8 bases from V and 9 bases from J; bases unmatched to any gene: 10. The CDR3 sequence is CASQSSGGGTEQFF. The CDR3 bases are TGTGCCAGCCAATCGAGCGGGGGGGGAACTGAGCAGTTCTTC.

This chain connects TRBV10-1 to TRBJ2-7; TRBD1 agrees at 11 bases. V trimming: 8 bases; J trimming: 6 bases; junction bases outside the gene matches: 9. The CDR3 is 14 residues long. Per the germline V gene, CDR1 is WNHNN and CDR2 is SYGVQD (reference sequence). CDR3 protein: CASHKPGTGGEQYF. The CDR3 nucleotides read TGCGCCAGCCATAAGCCCGGGACAGGGGGCGAGCAGTACTTC.

The chain recombines TRBV27 with TRBJ2-1; the match to TRBD2 covers 8 bases. This CDR3 has 15 residues. V gave up 3 bases and J gave up 4 bases; unmatched junction bases: 5. Germline V gene data show CDR1 as MNHEY and CDR2 as SMNVEV (reference sequence). This CDR3 is CASSFGAGAYNEQFF. The DNA of the CDR3 is TGTGCCAGCAGTTTCGGAGCGGGGGCTTACAATGAGCAGTTCTTC.

V usage is TRBV4-1 and J usage is TRBJ1-3; D is perhaps TRBD1 (5 bases). The V and J ends lost 0 bases and 0 bases respectively, with 9 bases between them. CDR1 and CDR2 (germline): MGHRA, YSYEKL. This CDR3 is built from 16 residues. The CDR3 protein is CASSQDYDSSGNTIYF. The CDR3 bases are TGCGCCAGCAGCCAAGACTATGACAGCTCTGGAAACACCATATATTTT.

The rearrangement links TRBV11-2 to TRBJ2-6, with a possible D match to TRBD2 (6 bases). This CDR3 comprises 15 residues. Per germline, CDR1 SGHAT and CDR2 FQNNGV. Trimming pared 0 bases from V and 4 bases from J, leaving 7 bases between. The CDR3 sequence is CASSLDRGGANVLTF. The CDR3 DNA follows: TGTGCCAGCAGCTTAGATCGGGGGGGGGCCAACGTCCTGACTTTC. Together with reference TRBV11-2 and TRBJ2-6, the CDR3 gives the full variable domain: EAGVAQSPRYKIIEKRQSVAFWCNPISGHATLYWYQQILGQGPKLLIQFQNNGVVDDSQLPKDRFSAERLKGVDSTLKIQPAKLEDSAVYLCASSLDRGGANVLTFGAGSRLTVL.

This clone has a handful of counts. The chain couples TRBV5-5 to TRBJ2-3; 8 bases align to TRBD1. The V gene end was trimmed by 4 bases and the J gene end by 2 bases; junction bases not matched to a gene: 9. The CDR3 runs to 16 residues. Germline V gene sequence: CDR1 SGHKS, CDR2 YYEKEE (reference sequence). The CDR3 reads CASSRRTGKDTDTQYF. CDR3 DNA: TGTGCCAGCAGCCGGCGGACAGGGAAAGACACAGATACGCAGTATTTT. Using reference TRBV5-5 and TRBJ2-3 for the parts outside the CDR3, the full variable domain is DAGVTQSPTHLIKTRGQQVTLRCSPISGHKSVSWYQQVLGQGPQFIFQYYEKEERGRGNFPDRFSARQFPNYSSELNVNALLLGDSALYLCASSRRTGKDTDTQYFGPGTRLTVL.

This clone appeared a few times. The chain is built from TRBV5-4 and TRBJ1-2, with D perhaps matching TRBD1 (5 bases). V was cut by 0 bases and J by 2 bases, with 8 bases left in between. The V gene's germline CDR1 is SGHNT and CDR2 YYREEE (reference sequence). The CDR3 is 14 amino acids. The CDR3 nucleotides are TGTGCCAGCAGCTTGGAATCAGGGAACTATGGCTACACCTTC. This translates into CASSLESGNYGYTF.

Regarding this clone: Distinct nucleotide sequences in the sample also encode this CDR3. The chain uses TRBV7-9 and TRBJ2-1, with 9 bases that match TRBD2. Germline trimming cut 5 bases from V and 1 base from J; bases unmatched to any gene: 6. The length of the CDR3 is 16 residues. Germline CDR1 reads SEHNR; CDR2 reads FQNEAQ (reference sequence). In DNA, the CDR3 is TGTGCCAGCAGCCCGCGGGGGGGTAGTTCCTACAATGAGCAGTTCTTC. Its protein is CASSPRGGSSYNEQFF.

The chain employs TRBV7-2 and TRBJ2-5; D not certain. V was cut by 5 bases and J by 5 bases, with 15 bases left in between. CDR3 length: 14 amino acids. Germline V gives CDR1 SGHTA, CDR2 FQGNSA. CDR3 bases: TGTGCCAGCAGCCCCGCCCGGGCCGTGGAGACCCAGTACTTC. Encoded protein: CASSPARAVETQYF.

The CDR3 coding sequence is TGTGCCAGCAGTGACAGGGGTCATGGCTACACCTTC. Translated: CASSDRGHGYTF. The chain recombines TRBV27 with TRBJ1-2, with TRBD1 matching over 8 bases. CDR3 size: 12 residues. V dropped 5 bases and J dropped 6; count of bases not matched to a gene: 2. Germline loops: CDR1 MNHEY, CDR2 SMNVEV (reference sequence).